This TCR beta chain emerged from a study of T-cell reconstitution after alpha-beta-depleted transplantation in children. The CDR3 is 15 residues long. V trimming: 5 bases; J trimming: 5 bases; junction bases outside the gene matches: 9. Per the germline V gene, CDR1 is SGHAT and CDR2 is FQNNGV. Unique molecular identifiers featured in how the TCRbeta library was prepared. A single record per CDR3 protein comes from TCRdb applying MiXCR to the PCR reads. The table records more than 550,000 distinct CDR3 sequences, roughly a tenth of them present only once. A few counts support this clonotype. The source material was PBMCs from the stem cell graft donor, sampled from the stem cell graft. This receptor was identified in a human donor who donated a stem cell graft to a child with acute myeloid leukemia. The chain joins TRBV11-2 to TRBJ1-1; 9 bases agree with TRBD1. The CDR3 nucleotides are TGTGCCAGCAGCCGGGACAGGGAATTCGTTACTGAAGCTTTCTTT. Amino acids: CASSRDREFVTEAFF.